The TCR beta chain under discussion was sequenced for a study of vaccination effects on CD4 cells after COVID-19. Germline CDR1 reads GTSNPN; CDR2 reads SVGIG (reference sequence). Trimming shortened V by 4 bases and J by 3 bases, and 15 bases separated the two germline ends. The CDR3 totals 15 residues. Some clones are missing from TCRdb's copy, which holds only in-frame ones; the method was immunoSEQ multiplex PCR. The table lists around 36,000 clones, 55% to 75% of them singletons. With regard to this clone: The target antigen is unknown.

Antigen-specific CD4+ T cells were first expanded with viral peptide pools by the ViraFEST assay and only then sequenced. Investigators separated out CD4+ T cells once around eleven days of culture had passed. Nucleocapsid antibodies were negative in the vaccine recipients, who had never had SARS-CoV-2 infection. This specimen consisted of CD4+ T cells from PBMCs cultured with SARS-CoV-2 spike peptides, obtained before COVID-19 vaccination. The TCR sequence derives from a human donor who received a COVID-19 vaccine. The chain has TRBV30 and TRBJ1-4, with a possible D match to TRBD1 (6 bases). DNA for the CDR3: TGTGCCTGGATTGGAGGGGGGAGTCCTAATGAAAAACTGTTTTTT. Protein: CAWIGGGSPNEKLFF.